One and the same sample provided the 29 T cell receptor beta chains below, sequenced in a study of shared clonotypes between healthy human individuals. Naivety among CD8 cells was defined by CD45RO negativity and positive CCR7 selection, thereby excluding terminally differentiated effector memory CD45RA+ cells. Generated by immunoSEQ multiplex PCR, the TCRdb table keeps only in-frame clones and is missing some. The sample lists some 2 million clones, approximately 95% occurring once. Sequenced input: naive CD8+ T cells sorted from blood. The receptors stem from a man younger than 35 in good health.

This chain links TRBV29-1 with TRBJ2-1; no clear D. The CDR3 sequence is 8 residues long. Per germline, CDR1 SQVTM and CDR2 ANQGSEA. V dropped 4 bases and J dropped 12 bases, with 4 bases sitting between them. In DNA form, the CDR3 reads TGCAGCGTTGCTGGGCAGTTCTTC. Translated, it gives CSVAGQFF.

The chain is built from TRBV5-6 and TRBJ2-5; TRBD2 matches at 7 bases. Trimming took 2 bases from V and 1 from J; bases not matched to a gene: 5. Germline lookup yields CDR1 SGHDT and CDR2 YYEEEE. This CDR3 contains 15 residues. The CDR3 DNA follows: TGTGCCAGCAGCTTAGGGGACTATCTCCAAGAGACCCAGTACTTC. Encoded protein: CASSLGDYLQETQYF.

Comments on this clone: The identical CDR3 is also encoded by other nucleotide sequences in the sample. CDR3 amino acids: CASSYSGSQPQHF. The CDR3 DNA sequence: TGTGCCAGCAGTTACTCGGGGTCCCAGCCCCAGCATTTT. The V and J genes are TRBV6-5 and TRBJ1-5, with no clear D. Germline CDR1 is MNHEY and CDR2 is SVGAGI. There are 13 residues in the CDR3. V was cut by 0 bases and J by 7 bases, with 7 bases left in between.

The gene calls are TRBV5-4 and TRBJ1-1; D is unresolved. The CDR3 is 16 amino acids. V lost 0 bases to trimming and J lost 5 bases, with 17 bases between them. Germline loops: CDR1 SGHNT, CDR2 YYREEE (reference sequence). The CDR3 here is CASSLAAGFELTEAFF. The CDR3, as DNA: TGTGCCAGCAGCTTGGCCGCTGGGTTTGAATTGACTGAAGCTTTCTTT. Together with reference TRBV5-4 and TRBJ1-1, the CDR3 gives the full variable domain: ETGVTQSPTHLIKTRGQQVTLRCSSQSGHNTVSWYQQALGQGPQFIFQYYREEENGRGNFPPRFSGLQFPNYSSELNVNALELDDSALYLCASSLAAGFELTEAFFGQGTRLTVV.

The V call is TRBV6-6, the J call TRBJ2-7; TRBD1 or TRBD2 may be the D gene (7 bases each). The CDR3 contains 16 residues. Trimming stripped 6 bases from V and 4 bases from J, with 22 bases between. Germline lookup yields CDR1 MNHNY and CDR2 SVGAGI (reference sequence). DNA of the CDR3: TGTGCCAGCAGCTCCAATCAGGGGGGGGAGAGGTACGAGCAGTACTTC. It encodes CASSSNQGGERYEQYF.

The chain combines TRBV9 with TRBJ2-7; TRBD1 is a possible D gene (5 bases). V shed 4 bases and J shed 7 bases, with 18 bases lying between them. Germline CDR1 reads SGDLS; CDR2 reads YYNGEE. The CDR3 spans 14 residues. The CDR3 region is CASSPYLTNREQYF. The CDR3 region has the DNA TGTGCCAGCAGCCCCTACCTAACTAACAGGGAGCAGTACTTC.

The chain combines TRBV7-2 with TRBJ2-1; the D call may be TRBD1 or TRBD2 (6 bases each). V gave up 5 bases and J gave up 4 bases, with 18 bases separating them. CDR3 length: 16 residues. CDR1 is SGHTA, CDR2 FQGNSA, per germline. CDR3 loop: CASSALGGGTYNEQFF. CDR3 nucleotides: TGTGCCAGCAGCGCCCTCGGGGGCGGGACGTACAATGAGCAGTTCTTC. Combining the CDR3 with reference TRBV7-2 and TRBJ2-1 gives the whole variable domain GAGVSQSPSNKVTEKGKDVELRCDPISGHTALYWYRQSLGQGLEFLIYFQGNSAPDKSGLPSDRFSAERTGGSVSTLTIQRTQQEDSAVYLCASSALGGGTYNEQFFGPGTRLTVL.

The genes are TRBV27 and TRBJ1-5; D gene ambiguous. CDR1 MNHEY and CDR2 SMNVEV come from the germline V gene (reference sequence). Deletions cut 4 bases from V and 4 bases from J, with 23 bases between. There are 18 residues in the CDR3. For the CDR3, the DNA is TGTGCCAGCAGTTCAACCCCGTCCCCGGGAGAATATAATCAGCCCCAGCATTTT. This translates into CASSSTPSPGEYNQPQHF.

This chain joins TRBV7-2 and TRBJ1-1, with D perhaps TRBD1 (5 bases). The V end lost 5 bases, the J end lost 3 bases, and 22 bases lay between the germline ends. The CDR3 runs to 17 residues. Germline V gene data show CDR1 as SGHTA and CDR2 as FQGNSA. The CDR3 DNA is TGTGCCAGCAGCCTTCCCCCCTCGTGGGGCACGTACACTGAAGCTTTCTTT. This encodes CASSLPPSWGTYTEAFF.

The rearrangement links TRBV7-9 to TRBJ2-3, with unresolved D. The V and J ends lost 4 bases and 7 bases respectively, with 9 bases between them. The CDR3 is 12 residues long. Germline V gives CDR1 SEHNR, CDR2 FQNEAQ (reference sequence). In DNA, the CDR3 is TGTGCCAGCAGCTCAGACTCTTATACGCAGTATTTT. Translation gives CASSSDSYTQYF.

This clone has a single count. The DNA of the CDR3 is TGCAGCGTCATGACAGCTAACTATGGCTACACCTTC. Translation gives CSVMTANYGYTF. The chain links TRBV29-1 to TRBJ1-2, with TRBD1 as a possible D gene (5 bases). Between the trimmed V and J ends, which lost 6 bases and 0 bases, there was a span of 8 bases. The V gene's germline CDR1 is SQVTM and CDR2 ANQGSEA. The CDR3 loop spans 12 amino acids.

CDR3 DNA sequence: TGCGCCAGCAGCCCCGAGAGGGGCGGGGAGCTGTTTTTT. Protein: CASSPERGGELFF. The J gene is TRBJ2-2, the V gene TRBV5-1; the D gene could be TRBD1 or TRBD2 (5 bases each). Germline V gene lookup returns CDR1 SGHRS and CDR2 YFSETQ. V dropped 4 bases and J dropped 7 bases, with 11 bases sitting between them. The CDR3 runs 13 residues.

This clone was observed a single time. V and J are TRBV7-6 and TRBJ1-1; TRBD1 agrees at 7 bases. The CDR3 length is 13 residues. V gave up 6 bases and J gave up 4 bases; unmatched junction bases: 5. Germline V gene lookup returns CDR1 SGHVS and CDR2 FNYEAQ. CDR3 residues: CASSLGTATEAFF. The CDR3 DNA sequence: TGTGCCAGCAGTCTGGGGACAGCCACTGAAGCTTTCTTT.

This sequence joins TRBV5-4 and TRBJ2-3; D perhaps matches TRBD1 (5 bases). Germline V lookup: CDR1 SGHNT, CDR2 YYREEE (reference sequence). Trimming left V 4 bases short and J 4 bases short, with 16 bases between. This CDR3 has 15 amino acids. The CDR3 nucleotides are TGTGCCAGCAGCCCCCCGCAGGGTCGGGCAGATACGCAGTATTTT. Protein sequence: CASSPPQGRADTQYF.

The CDR3 DNA reads TGTGCCAGCAGCCGGACTAGCGCCCCCTACAATGAGCAGTTCTTC. Amino acids: CASSRTSAPYNEQFF. The chain is built from TRBV7-9 and TRBJ2-1, with 9 bases aligning to TRBD2. Germline CDR1 reads SEHNR; CDR2 reads FQNEAQ (reference sequence). V lost 5 bases, J lost 2 bases, and 4 bases stayed unmatched. The CDR3 is made up of 15 amino acids.

CDR3 residues: CASSPSGSGVSTDTQYF. The CDR3 nucleotides are TGTGCCAGCAGCCCGAGCGGTAGCGGGGTCAGCACAGATACGCAGTATTTT. The J gene is TRBJ2-3, the V gene TRBV9; 8 bases are a match to TRBD2. The germline gives CDR1 SGDLS, CDR2 YYNGEE. Trimming removed 4 bases from V and 0 bases from J; junction bases left unmatched: 10. The CDR3 totals 17 residues.

The chain links TRBV28 to TRBJ2-5, with 9 positions matching TRBD2. The CDR3 is 19 residues long. Trimming removed 3 bases from V and 1 base from J; junction bases left unmatched: 15. The germline V gene encodes CDR1 MDHEN and CDR2 SYDVKM. The DNA of the CDR3 is TGTGCCAGCAGTTTTGGGCCTAGCGGGGAGAATACCCTCCAAGAGACCCAGTACTTC. Its protein is CASSFGPSGENTLQETQYF.

The chain joins TRBV4-1 to TRBJ2-1; 12 positions agree with TRBD1. Germline loops: CDR1 MGHRA, CDR2 YSYEKL. This CDR3 contains 15 residues. V lost 10 bases and J lost 8; bases outside the gene matches: 12. CDR3 loop: CATENSGQGAYEQFF. The CDR3 nucleotides read TGCGCCACCGAAAATTCGGGACAGGGGGCCTATGAGCAGTTCTTC.

This chain joins TRBV27 and TRBJ1-1; TRBD1 aligns across 7 bases. There are 13 residues in the CDR3. Looked up from germline, CDR1 is MNHEY and CDR2 is SMNVEV (reference sequence). J gave up 6 bases and V 6 bases, and 7 bases lay outside the gene matches. DNA for the CDR3: TGTGCCAGCAGGCCCGACAGGGTCCCTGAAGCTTTCTTT. Translation gives CASRPDRVPEAFF.

A single count supports this clone. V and J are TRBV21-1 and TRBJ2-1; no DNA check was done on the table's D call, TRBD1. TRBV21-1 is termed a pseudogene. This CDR3 comprises 16 residues. CDR3 in amino acids: CASSKRTGVIRSEQFF. In DNA, the CDR3 is TGTGCCAGCAGCAAACGGACAGGGGTTATCAGGAGTGAGCAGTTCTTC.

V is TRBV9 and J is TRBJ2-7; D could derive from TRBD1 or TRBD2 (5 bases each). The CDR3 is 15 residues long. The V gene's germline CDR1 is SGDLS and CDR2 YYNGEE. V gave up 4 bases and J gave up 5 bases, with 19 bases separating them. CDR3 amino acids: CASSPRGFGADEQYF. CDR3 bases: TGTGCCAGCAGCCCCCGCGGGTTCGGGGCAGACGAGCAGTACTTC.

The gene calls are TRBV5-1 and TRBJ2-7, with D possibly being TRBD1 (5 bases). This CDR3 has 15 residues. Trimming cost V 4 bases and J 5 bases, with 19 bases left between them. Germline CDR1 and CDR2: SGHRS and YFSETQ. The CDR3 is CASSTWGRTLDEQYF. The CDR3 nucleotides are TGCGCCAGCAGCACTTGGGGCAGGACCCTTGACGAGCAGTACTTC.

V gene TRBV13 combines with J gene TRBJ2-1; TRBD1 agrees at 8 bases. The germline CDR1 and CDR2 sequences are PRHDT and FYEKMQ (reference sequence). The CDR3 is 19 amino acids. V shed 5 bases, J shed 5 bases, and the junction held 20 bases outside the gene matches. In nucleotides, the CDR3 is TGTGCCAGCAGCCTGACCCTCAGGGGGCACCCTCGGAAGGACAATGAGCAGTTCTTC. It codes for CASSLTLRGHPRKDNEQFF.

V gene TRBV4-1 combines with J gene TRBJ2-5, with 8 nucleotides matching TRBD2. V trimming: 4 bases; J trimming: 5 bases; junction bases outside the gene matches: 6. The CDR3 length is 14 residues. The germline gives CDR1 MGHRA, CDR2 YSYEKL. The CDR3 bases are TGCGCCAGCAGCCTGGGACTAGTTGGTGAGACCCAGTACTTC. This encodes CASSLGLVGETQYF.

The rearrangement links TRBV18 to TRBJ2-7; 7 positions match TRBD1. Per the germline V gene, CDR1 is KGHSH and CDR2 is LQKENI. CDR3 length: 13 amino acids. Trimming cost V 5 bases and J 3 bases; bases outside gene matches: 4. The CDR3 bases are TGTGCCAGCTCAGGGGGACAGCGCTACGAGCAGTACTTC. It translates to CASSGGQRYEQYF.

The chain recombines TRBV6-6 with TRBJ2-2, with a tentative D call TRBD1 (5 bases). The CDR3 consists of 15 residues. The V end lost 1 base, the J end lost 2 bases, and 8 bases lay between the germline ends. Germline values: CDR1 MNHNY, CDR2 SVGAGI (reference sequence). The DNA of the CDR3 is TGTGCCAGCAGTTACTGGCAGGGAAACACCGGGGAGCTGTTTTTT. Its protein is CASSYWQGNTGELFF.

The chain uses TRBV30 and TRBJ2-1; D remains ambiguous. The CDR3 length is 13 residues. Trimming took off 2 bases at V and 8 bases at J, with 13 bases between the two ends. Germline CDR1 and CDR2: GTSNPN and SVGIG (reference sequence). In DNA form, the CDR3 reads TGTGCCTGGAGTATGACGCCTTGGGATGAGCAGTTCTTC. Its protein is CAWSMTPWDEQFF.

J is TRBJ1-1 and V is TRBV7-2; D is undetermined. This CDR3 region has 14 residues. Trimming cost V 3 bases and J 2 bases, with 10 bases left between them. CDR1 and CDR2 (germline): SGHTA, FQGNSA. CDR3: CASSFLTANTEAFF. The DNA for the CDR3 is TGTGCCAGCAGCTTCCTAACCGCTAACACTGAAGCTTTCTTT.

The chain carries TRBV27 and TRBJ2-7, with 7 bases matching TRBD1. CDR1 and CDR2 from the germline V gene are MNHEY and SMNVEV (reference sequence). V lost 6 bases and J lost 6; bases outside the gene matches: 8. The CDR3 totals 13 residues. For the CDR3, the DNA is TGTGCCAGCAGCCCTGAACAGGGGCCCGAGCAGTACTTC. Protein sequence: CASSPEQGPEQYF.